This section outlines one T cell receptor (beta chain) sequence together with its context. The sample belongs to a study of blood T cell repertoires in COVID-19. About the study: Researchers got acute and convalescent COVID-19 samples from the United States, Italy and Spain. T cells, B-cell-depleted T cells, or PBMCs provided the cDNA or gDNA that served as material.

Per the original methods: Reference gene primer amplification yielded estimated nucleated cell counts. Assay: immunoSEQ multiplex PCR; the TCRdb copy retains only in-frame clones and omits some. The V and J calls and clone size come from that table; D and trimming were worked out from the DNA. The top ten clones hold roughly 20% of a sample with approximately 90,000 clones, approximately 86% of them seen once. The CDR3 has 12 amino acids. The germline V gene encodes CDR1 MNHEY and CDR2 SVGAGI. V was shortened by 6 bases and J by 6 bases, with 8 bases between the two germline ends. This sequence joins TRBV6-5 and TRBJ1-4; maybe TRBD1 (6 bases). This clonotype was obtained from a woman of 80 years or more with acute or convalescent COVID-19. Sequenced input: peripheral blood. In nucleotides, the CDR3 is TGTGCCAGCAGGACAGGTTATGAAAAACTGTTTTTT. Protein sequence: CASRTGYEKLFF.